This T cell receptor beta chain was recorded in a study of OX40 agonist ivuxolimab in advanced cancers. Any history of autoimmune disease or systemic immunosuppression disqualified patients. Trimming took 3 bases from V and 7 from J; bases not matched to a gene: 5. Looked up from germline, CDR1 is SGHRS and CDR2 is YFSETQ. The CDR3 sequence is 14 residues long. Repertoires were generated with immunoSEQ multiplex PCR, while TCRdb's copy carries only in-frame clones and drops some. The sample lists 65,000 to 90,000 clones, about 89% occurring once. This chain connects TRBV5-1 to TRBJ1-2, with 11 bases identical to TRBD1. This clonotype was obtained from an adult with an advanced solid tumor such as melanoma, head and neck, liver or kidney cancer. The sequencing here drew on CD4+ or CD8+ T cells sorted from blood, taken in a trial of the OX40 agonist ivuxolimab. As DNA, the CDR3 is TGCGCCAGCAGCTCCGGGACAGGGGGACGTGGCTACACCTTC. Its protein product is CASSSGTGGRGYTF. The variable domain in full, with the rest retrieved from reference TRBV5-1 and TRBJ1-2, is KAGVTQTPRYLIKTRGQQVTLSCSPISGHRSVSWYQQTPGQGLQFLFEYFSETQRNKGNFPGRFSGRQFSNSRSEMNVSTLELGDSALYLCASSSGTGGRGYTFGSGTRLTVV.